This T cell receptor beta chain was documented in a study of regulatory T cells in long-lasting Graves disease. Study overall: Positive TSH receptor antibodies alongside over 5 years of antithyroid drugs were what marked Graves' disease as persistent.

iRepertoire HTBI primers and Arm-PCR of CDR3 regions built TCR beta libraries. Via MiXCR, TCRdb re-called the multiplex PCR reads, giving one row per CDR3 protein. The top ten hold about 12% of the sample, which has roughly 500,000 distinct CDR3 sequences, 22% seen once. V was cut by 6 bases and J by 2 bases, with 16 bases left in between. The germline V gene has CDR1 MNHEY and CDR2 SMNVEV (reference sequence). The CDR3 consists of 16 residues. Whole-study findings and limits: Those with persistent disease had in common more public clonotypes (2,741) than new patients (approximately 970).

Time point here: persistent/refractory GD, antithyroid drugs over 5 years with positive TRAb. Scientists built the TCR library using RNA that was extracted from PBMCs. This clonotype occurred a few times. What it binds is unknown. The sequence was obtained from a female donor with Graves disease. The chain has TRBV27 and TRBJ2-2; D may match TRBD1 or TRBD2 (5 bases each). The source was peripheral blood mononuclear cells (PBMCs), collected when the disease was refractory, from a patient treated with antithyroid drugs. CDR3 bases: TGTGCCAGCAGAAACTCGGGGCAGACCAACACCGGGGAGCTGTTTTTT. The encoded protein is CASRNSGQTNTGELFF.